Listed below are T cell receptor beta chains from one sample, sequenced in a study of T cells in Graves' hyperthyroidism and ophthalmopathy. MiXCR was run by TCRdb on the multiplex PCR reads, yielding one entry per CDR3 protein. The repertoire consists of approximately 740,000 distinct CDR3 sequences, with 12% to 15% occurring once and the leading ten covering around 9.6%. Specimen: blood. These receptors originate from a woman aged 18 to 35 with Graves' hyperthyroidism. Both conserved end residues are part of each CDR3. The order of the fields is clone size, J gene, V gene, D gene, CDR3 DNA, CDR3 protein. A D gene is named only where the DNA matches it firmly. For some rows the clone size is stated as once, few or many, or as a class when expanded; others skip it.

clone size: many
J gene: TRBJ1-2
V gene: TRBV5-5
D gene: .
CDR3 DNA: TGTGCCAGCAGCGCGGAGGGTCGGTCCGACTATGGCTACACCTTC
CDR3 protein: CASSAEGRSDYGYTF

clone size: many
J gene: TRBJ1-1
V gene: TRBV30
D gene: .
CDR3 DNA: TGTGCCTGGATGCAGGGGTTCGGAGCTTTCTTT
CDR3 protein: CAWMQGFGAFF

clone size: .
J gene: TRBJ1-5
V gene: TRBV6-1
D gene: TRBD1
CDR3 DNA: TGTGCCAGCAGCCGGACAGGGGTCCTCAATCAGCCCCAGCATTTT
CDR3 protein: CASSRTGVLNQPQHF

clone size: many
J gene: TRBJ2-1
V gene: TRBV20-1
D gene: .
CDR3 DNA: TGCAGCGTAGGGGGGGTAGCTCCCTACAATGAGCAGTTCTTC
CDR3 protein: CSVGGVAPYNEQFF

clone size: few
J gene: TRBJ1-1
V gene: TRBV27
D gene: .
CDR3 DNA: TGTGCCAGCAGTTCCCCCCCTAGTAAGGGGAACACTGAAGCTTTCTTT
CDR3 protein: CASSSPPSKGNTEAFF

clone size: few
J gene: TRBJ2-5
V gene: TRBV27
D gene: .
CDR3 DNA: TGTGCCAGCAGTCCGTCACACGGGGGAGAGACCCAGTACTTC
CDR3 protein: CASSPSHGGETQYF

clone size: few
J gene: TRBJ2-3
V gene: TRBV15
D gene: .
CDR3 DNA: TGTGCCACCAGCAGAGAACCCCCCCGGAAGCGACCGATCACAGATACGCAGTATTTT
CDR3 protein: CATSREPPRKRPITDTQYF

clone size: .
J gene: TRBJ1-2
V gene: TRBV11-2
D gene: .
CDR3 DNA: TGTGCCGCGGGGGGAAGGAGCTACACCTTC
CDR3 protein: CAAGGRSYTF

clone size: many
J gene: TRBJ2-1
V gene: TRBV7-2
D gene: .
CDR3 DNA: TGTGCCAGCAGCTTAGCGTCGAGGGGCGGGCCTATCTACAATGAGCAGTTCTTC
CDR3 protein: CASSLASRGGPIYNEQFF

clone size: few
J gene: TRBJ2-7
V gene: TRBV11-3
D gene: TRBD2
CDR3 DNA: TGTGCCAGCAGCCTCGGACTAGCGGGAGGAGTGGCCTACGAGCAGTACTTC
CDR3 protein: CASSLGLAGGVAYEQYF

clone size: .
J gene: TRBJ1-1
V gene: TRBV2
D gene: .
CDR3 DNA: TGTGCCAGCAGTGATTCAGGGTTGACTGAAGCTTTCTTT
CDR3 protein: CASSDSGLTEAFF

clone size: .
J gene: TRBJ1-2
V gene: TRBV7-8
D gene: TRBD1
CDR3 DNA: TGTGCCAGCAGCTTAGGACAGGGGATGGTCTATGGCTACACCTTC
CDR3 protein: CASSLGQGMVYGYTF

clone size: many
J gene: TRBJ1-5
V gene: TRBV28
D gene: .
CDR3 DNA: TGTGCCAGCAGTTTCAGCAGGGACAATCAGCCCCAGCATTTT
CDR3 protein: CASSFSRDNQPQHF

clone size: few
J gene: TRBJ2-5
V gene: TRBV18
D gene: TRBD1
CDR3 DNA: TGTGCCAGCTCACCACCTCGGACAGGGCGAGAGACCCAGTACTTC
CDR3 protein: CASSPPRTGRETQYF

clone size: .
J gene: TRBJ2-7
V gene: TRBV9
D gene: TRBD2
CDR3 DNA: TGTGCCAGCAGCGCCACTAGCGGGATGGCGAATGAGCAGTACTTC
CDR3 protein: CASSATSGMANEQYF

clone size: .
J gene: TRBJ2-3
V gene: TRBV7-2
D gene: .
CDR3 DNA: TGTGCCAGCAGCTTAACGCTAGGAACAGATACGCAGTATTTT
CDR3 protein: CASSLTLGTDTQYF

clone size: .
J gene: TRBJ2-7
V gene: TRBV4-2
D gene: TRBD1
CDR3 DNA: TGTGCCAGCAGCCAAGAAAGGGACAGGGGTTACGAGCAGTACTTC
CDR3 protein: CASSQERDRGYEQYF

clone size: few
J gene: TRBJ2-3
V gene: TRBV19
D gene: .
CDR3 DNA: TGTGCCAGTAGTATAGATTGGTCGGCCACCACCCTTCCTCAGTATTTT
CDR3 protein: CASSIDWSATTLPQYF